Each of the 11 T cell receptor beta chains below was sequenced from the same sample in a study of cytomegalovirus exposure and HLA in healthy donors. With 60 Vbeta and 13 Jbeta primers, the PCR was carried out. The table came from immunoSEQ multiplex PCR; TCRdb's copy has only in-frame clones and leaves some out. The sample contains some 110,000 clones, approximately 80% of which appear only once. The specimen sequenced was PBMCs. Every receptor here comes from a woman in her thirties or forties in good health and CMV-seropositive.

This rearrangement joins TRBV28 to TRBJ1-1, with TRBD1 matching 9 bases. Germline V gives CDR1 MDHEN, CDR2 SYDVKM. The V gene end was trimmed by 6 bases and the J gene end by 6 bases; junction bases not matched to a gene: 8. The CDR3 has 14 amino acids. DNA of the CDR3: TGTGCCAGCAGGTCTAGACAGGGGGGGTCTGAAGCTTTCTTT. It yields the protein CASRSRQGGSEAFF.

The chain links TRBV28 to TRBJ2-4; 7 bases line up with TRBD1. The CDR3 covers 16 residues. CDR1 and CDR2 (germline): MDHEN, SYDVKM. Trimming removed 2 bases from V and 0 bases from J; junction bases left unmatched: 4. The DNA for the CDR3 is TGTGCCAGCAGTTTAGTGGCAGGGGGAGCCAAAAACATTCAGTACTTC. Translating it yields CASSLVAGGAKNIQYF. Variable domain in full (rest from reference TRBV28 and TRBJ2-4): DVKVTQSSRYLVKRTGEKVFLECVQDMDHENMFWYRQDPGLGLRLIYFSYDVKMKEKGDIPEGYSVSREKKERFSLILESASTNQTSMYLCASSLVAGGAKNIQYFGAGTRLSVL.

The CDR3 loop is CASSLDRGAPTF. CDR3 nucleotide sequence: TGCGCCAGCAGCCTTGACAGGGGGGCGCCCACCTTC. V is TRBV5-1 and J is TRBJ1-2, with 9 bases matching TRBD1. Germline CDR1 is SGHRS and CDR2 is YFSETQ. This CDR3 has 12 residues. V gave up 4 bases and J gave up 13 bases; unmatched junction bases: 8.

The V gene is TRBV28, the J gene TRBJ2-2, with D perhaps matching TRBD1 (6 bases). Trimming cost V 3 bases and J 8 bases, with 10 bases left between them. The V gene's germline CDR1 is MDHEN and CDR2 SYDVKM. There are 13 residues in the CDR3. The CDR3 here is CASSFGGLGELFF. DNA of the CDR3: TGTGCCAGCAGTTTTGGGGGCTTGGGGGAGCTGTTTTTT.

The chain recombines TRBV5-6 with TRBJ2-2; tentatively, D is TRBD1 (5 bases). There are 14 residues in the CDR3. Germline lookup yields CDR1 SGHDT and CDR2 YYEEEE. V lost 0 bases to trimming and J lost 3 bases, with 6 bases between them. Here the CDR3 reads CASSLGQYTGELFF. CDR3 bases: TGTGCCAGCAGCTTGGGACAGTACACCGGGGAGCTGTTTTTT.

The gene calls are TRBV7-3 and TRBJ1-5, with 7 bases lining up with TRBD1. CDR1 is SGHTA, CDR2 FQGTGA, per germline. CDR3 size: 16 residues. V shed 5 bases and J 5 bases; nucleotides not matched to a gene: 12. In nucleotides, the CDR3 is TGTGCCAGCAGCCCAGTAGCACAGGGGAGCGATCAGCCCCAGCATTTT. Its protein product is CASSPVAQGSDQPQHF.

The chain has TRBV5-1 and TRBJ1-1, with D tentatively TRBD1 (6 bases). CDR1 is SGHRS, CDR2 YFSETQ, per germline. The CDR3 extends over 15 amino acids. Trimming left V 5 bases short and J 2 bases short, with 16 bases between. The CDR3 is CASRAEGTPNTEAFF. The CDR3 region has the DNA TGCGCCAGCAGGGCTGAGGGGACACCCAACACTGAAGCTTTCTTT.

This clone was seen more than once but under ten times. This chain's CDR3 is CVRILYNEQFF. For the CDR3, the DNA is TGTGTCAGAATCCTCTACAATGAGCAGTTCTTC. The chain is built from TRBV7-5 and TRBJ2-1; whether TRBD2, the table's D call, matches the DNA was not checked. TRBV7-5 is listed as a pseudogene. There are 11 residues in the CDR3.

The CDR3 region is CAWSPGLSTDTQYF. CDR3 bases: TGTGCCTGGAGCCCAGGCCTTAGCACAGATACGCAGTATTTT. The chain has TRBV30 and TRBJ2-3, with D unresolved. The CDR3 spans 14 residues. V was shortened by 3 bases and J by 0 bases, with 10 bases between the two germline ends. Germline CDR1 reads GTSNPN; CDR2 reads SVGIG (reference sequence).

A few counts support this clone. This chain uses TRBV5-1 with TRBJ1-3; 8 nucleotides line up with TRBD1. J gave up 0 bases and V 4 bases, and 6 bases lay outside the gene matches. The CDR3 has 16 residues. Germline CDR1 is SGHRS and CDR2 is YFSETQ. The CDR3 DNA reads TGCGCCAGCAGCCCATGGACAGGGACCTCTGGAAACACCATATATTTT. Protein product: CASSPWTGTSGNTIYF.

This clone was counted a few times. At one of its ends the junction is not consistent with the germline gene, which may arise from a read error. V is TRBV7-9 and J is TRBJ2-5; D might be TRBD2 (6 bases). This CDR3 spans 19 amino acids. CDR1 is SEHNR and CDR2 is FQNEAQ in the germline V gene (reference sequence). The CDR3 region is CSSSFPGERAHRGQETQYF. The CDR3 DNA reads as TGTTCCAGCAGCTTCCCGGGGGAGCGGGCGCACCGAGGCCAAGAGACCCAGTACTTC.